This T cell receptor beta chain was documented in a study of blood T cell repertoires in COVID-19. Study-wide context: PBMCs, B-cell-depleted T cells, or T cells were the source of the cDNA or gDNA that made up the material.

The CDR3 loop spans 15 amino acids. Germline-derived CDR1 and CDR2 are SGHRS and YFSETQ. Germline trimming cut 6 bases from V and 4 bases from J; bases unmatched to any gene: 6. The assay was immunoSEQ multiplex PCR, and TCRdb's table has in-frame clones only and misses some. The data show around 110,000 clones, 90% seen once. Sequenced material: peripheral blood. The receptor was derived from a human donor with active COVID-19. The donor label of this sample is uncertain. The chain employs TRBV5-1 and TRBJ2-1; TRBD2 aligns across 11 bases. Here the CDR3 reads CASTPGLAAYNEQFF. The CDR3 bases are TGCGCCAGCACCCCGGGACTAGCGGCTTACAATGAGCAGTTCTTC.